Each of the 24 T cell receptor beta chains below was sequenced from the same sample in a study of vaccination and CD4 T cells after COVID-19. Oncomine TCR Beta short-read sequencing was applied to DNA from cultured CD4+ T cells. TCRdb reanalysed the PCR reads using MiXCR and keeps one entry per CDR3 protein. The table includes about 7,100 distinct CDR3 sequences, 35% to 45% detected once. Antigens of these TCRs are unknown. Treatment described: approximately 9-day PBMC culture with coronavirus spike peptide pools or control peptides (ViraFEST assay). Gathered ahead of the COVID-19 pandemic (2011-2018) were the CD4+ T cells of the unexposed donor. The sequenced sample consisted of CD4+ T cells from blood, cultured in vitro. Receptors originate from a human donor in good health.

This chain joins TRBV11-1 and TRBJ2-5; D is possibly TRBD2 (6 bases). Trimming cost V 6 bases and J 7 bases, with 18 bases left between them. The CDR3 is 14 amino acids. Germline assignment: CDR1 SGHAT and CDR2 FQDESV (reference sequence). The CDR3 is CASSRPGLQMTQYF. In DNA form, the CDR3 reads TGTGCCAGCAGTCGTCCGGGACTCCAGATGACCCAGTACTTC.

The chain couples TRBV19 to TRBJ1-1; D is uncertain. V was shortened by 4 bases and J by 2 bases, with 8 bases between the two germline ends. The CDR3 spans 13 residues. CDR1 is LNHDA, CDR2 SQIVND, per germline (reference sequence). The CDR3 is CASSRTENTEAFF. DNA for the CDR3: TGTGCCAGTAGTAGAACAGAAAACACTGAAGCTTTCTTT.

This clonotype was picked up a small number of times. The chain is built from TRBV7-2 and TRBJ2-5; D not resolved. This CDR3 is 14 amino acids long. From germline, CDR1 is SGHTA and CDR2 FQGNSA. V was clipped by 1 base and J by 5 bases, with 11 bases between them. In DNA form, the CDR3 reads TGTGCCAGCAGCTTAGGGCGCAGTCCGGAGACCCAGTACTTC. Translating it yields CASSLGRSPETQYF.

The genes are TRBV5-4 and TRBJ1-1; TRBD1 aligns across 7 bases. J gave up 0 bases and V 6 bases, and 8 bases lay outside the gene matches. Germline assignment: CDR1 SGHNT and CDR2 YYREEE (reference sequence). This CDR3 spans 15 amino acids. The CDR3 bases are TGTGCCAGCATCAGACCGGGACAGCTGAACACTGAAGCTTTCTTT. It encodes CASIRPGQLNTEAFF.

This rearrangement joins TRBV5-4 to TRBJ1-6, with D possibly TRBD1 on 5 matching bases. The CDR3 is 16 amino acids. The V gene's germline CDR1 is SGHNT and CDR2 YYREEE (reference sequence). The V and J ends lost 1 base and 3 bases respectively, with 11 bases between them. The CDR3 region is CASSLYQGNYNSPLHF. Here the CDR3 DNA reads TGTGCCAGCAGCTTGTACCAGGGTAACTATAATTCACCCCTCCACTTT.

The chain employs TRBV28 and TRBJ1-5, with 7 bases matching TRBD1. Germline loops: CDR1 MDHEN, CDR2 SYDVKM. The CDR3 extends over 14 amino acids. After removal of 7 bases from V and 6 bases from J, the junction contained 9 bases not matched to a gene. The CDR3 sequence is CASTLGQLGQPQHF. CDR3 DNA sequence: TGTGCCAGCACCTTGGGACAGCTGGGTCAGCCCCAGCATTTT.

This clonotype is labeled as large. The rearrangement joins TRBV4-3 to TRBJ1-3, with D hard to call. The CDR3 is 16 residues long. Trimming left V 0 bases short and J 3 bases short, with 12 bases between. CDR1 and CDR2 from the germline V gene are LGHNA and YSLEER. CDR3 residues: CASSQELLVIGNTIYF. Written as DNA, the CDR3 is TGCGCCAGCAGCCAAGAATTATTAGTGATTGGAAACACCATATATTTT.

The chain couples TRBV6-2 or TRBV6-3 to TRBJ2-2; weak D call: TRBD2 (6 bases). The CDR3 runs to 20 residues. Germline V gene sequence: CDR1 MNHEY, CDR2 SVGEGT. V was cut by 6 bases and J by 2 bases, with 28 bases left in between. CDR3 residues: CASRTFPQFVGGSNTGELFF. DNA of the CDR3: TGTGCCAGCAGAACCTTCCCCCAGTTCGTTGGGGGGTCAAACACCGGGGAGCTGTTTTTT.

This chain uses TRBV6-1 with TRBJ2-1; 14 positions match TRBD2. Germline CDR1 reads MNHNS; CDR2 reads SASEGT. The CDR3 has 19 amino acids. J was trimmed by 0 bases and V by 6 bases; bases with no gene match: 10. Written as DNA, the CDR3 is TGTGCCAGCAGGCCGGGACTAGCGGGAGTCTTGAGCTCCTACAATGAGCAGTTCTTC. Translated, it gives CASRPGLAGVLSSYNEQFF.

By share, this clonotype counts as medium-sized (0.01 to 0.1%). J is TRBJ1-2 and V is TRBV15; 10 nucleotides line up with TRBD1. The V and J ends lost 1 base and 6 bases, in that order; junction bases with no gene match: 8. The CDR3 length is 16 residues. Germline CDR1 reads LNHNV; CDR2 reads YYDKDF (reference sequence). CDR3 amino acids: CATSRGTPGQGDGYTF. The CDR3 nucleotides are TGTGCCACCAGCAGAGGCACCCCCGGACAGGGGGATGGCTACACCTTC. Drawing the rest from reference TRBV15 and TRBJ1-2, the complete variable domain is DAMVIQNPRYQVTQFGKPVTLSCSQTLNHNVMYWYQQKSSQAPKLLFHYYDKDFNNEADTPDNFQSRRPNTSFCFLDIRSPGLGDTAMYLCATSRGTPGQGDGYTFGSGTRLTVV.

The chain employs TRBV7-9 and TRBJ2-1; D is undetermined. The CDR3 has 12 amino acids. Looked up from germline, CDR1 is SEHNR and CDR2 is FQNEAQ (reference sequence). Trimming stripped 4 bases from V and 10 bases from J, with 11 bases between. Here the CDR3 reads CASSYDEVEQFF. The DNA for the CDR3 is TGTGCCAGCAGCTACGACGAGGTGGAGCAGTTCTTC. Supplemented by reference TRBV7-9 and TRBJ2-1, the full variable domain reads DTGVSQNPRHKITKRGQNVTFRCDPISEHNRLYWYRQTLGQGPEFLTYFQNEAQLEKSRLLSDRFSAERPKGSFSTLEIQRTEQGDSAMYLCASSYDEVEQFFGPGTRLTVL.

This sequence joins TRBV6-1 and TRBJ2-1, with a tentative D call TRBD2 (6 bases). Trimming removed 7 bases at V and 1 base at J, with 14 bases between. This CDR3 region has 15 residues. The V gene's germline CDR1 is MNHNS and CDR2 SASEGT. CDR3 amino acids: CASTLLGGSYNEQFF. DNA for the CDR3: TGTGCCAGCACACTATTGGGGGGATCCTACAATGAGCAGTTCTTC.

This clonotype has more than one count but fewer than ten. The CDR3: CASSGGGQFQETQYF. The CDR3 DNA is TGTGCCAGTAGTGGGGGGGGACAGTTCCAAGAGACCCAGTACTTC. The chain combines TRBV19 with TRBJ2-5; D possibly uses TRBD1 or TRBD2 (7 bases each). This CDR3 contains 15 residues. With 5 bases removed from V and 1 base from J, the gap between germline ends came to 14 bases. Germline values: CDR1 LNHDA, CDR2 SQIVND (reference sequence).

CDR3 DNA sequence: TGTGCCAGCAGTTTAACAAGGTTCGGAAACACCATATATTTT. It yields the protein CASSLTRFGNTIYF. This chain joins TRBV27 and TRBJ1-3; D ambiguous. The CDR3 is 14 residues long. The V end lost 2 bases, the J end lost 4 bases, and 9 bases lay between the germline ends. Germline CDR1 and CDR2: MNHEY and SMNVEV (reference sequence).

The J gene is TRBJ1-5, the V gene TRBV12-3 or TRBV12-4, with D uncertain. This CDR3 contains 12 residues. V was trimmed by 4 bases and J by 6 bases, leaving 7 bases between them. The CDR3 spells CASSYSFQPQHF. In nucleotides, the CDR3 is TGTGCCAGCAGTTATTCCTTTCAGCCCCAGCATTTT.

The chain links TRBV7-9 to TRBJ2-7, with D tentatively TRBD1 (5 bases). V lost 2 bases, J lost 5 bases, and 13 bases lay in between. This CDR3 contains 14 residues. Germline CDR1 SEHNR, CDR2 FQNEAQ (reference sequence). This CDR3 is CASSLLAGSDEQYF. CDR3 in DNA: TGTGCCAGCAGCTTACTGGCAGGGTCGGACGAGCAGTACTTC. The variable domain in full, with the rest retrieved from reference TRBV7-9 and TRBJ2-7, is DTGVSQNPRHKITKRGQNVTFRCDPISEHNRLYWYRQTLGQGPEFLTYFQNEAQLEKSRLLSDRFSAERPKGSFSTLEIQRTEQGDSAMYLCASSLLAGSDEQYFGPGTRLTVT.

This clonotype was counted a few times. This chain links TRBV21-1 with TRBJ1-1. TRBV21-1 is marked as a pseudogene. The CDR3 length is 10 residues. The CDR3 here is CARRGTEAFF. The CDR3 nucleotides read TGTGCCCGCCGAGGGACTGAAGCTTTCTTT.

The V gene is TRBV21-1, the J gene TRBJ1-5; the table's D call, TRBD1, has no DNA check behind it. TRBV21-1 is a pseudogene locus. This CDR3 spans 15 amino acids. The CDR3 sequence: CASSPVDPGSQPQHF. The CDR3 DNA reads TGTGCCAGCAGCCCAGTGGATCCAGGGAGTCAGCCCCAGCATTTT.

A remark on this clonotype: A much larger clone is a single base away; this may be a read error. The chain combines TRBV7-9 with TRBJ2-7, with TRBD2 matching 9 bases. Germline loops: CDR1 SEHNR, CDR2 FQNEAQ (reference sequence). V shed 3 bases, J shed 1 base, and the junction held 4 bases outside the gene matches. The CDR3 extends over 15 amino acids. The CDR3 nucleotides are TGTGCCAGCAGCTTCAGGACTAGCGTATCCTACGAGCAGTACTTC. This encodes CASSFRTSVSYEQYF.

This clonotype was seen only a few times. The J gene is TRBJ2-1, the V gene TRBV5-4, with D unresolved. Trimming shortened V by 4 bases and J by 5 bases, and 10 bases separated the two germline ends. CDR1 SGHNT and CDR2 YYREEE come from the germline V gene (reference sequence). The CDR3 consists of 13 residues. The CDR3 nucleotides are TGTGCCAGCAGCCCGACGGAAAACAATGAGCAGTTCTTC. Protein: CASSPTENNEQFF. The full variable domain, completed using reference TRBV5-4 and TRBJ2-1, is ETGVTQSPTHLIKTRGQQVTLRCSSQSGHNTVSWYQQALGQGPQFIFQYYREEENGRGNFPPRFSGLQFPNYSSELNVNALELDDSALYLCASSPTENNEQFFGPGTRLTVL.

This clonotype was counted a few times. The rearrangement uses TRBV7-2 and TRBJ2-5, with TRBD2 matching 9 bases. The CDR3 has 14 amino acids. Germline CDR1 is SGHTA and CDR2 is FQGNSA. The V gene end was trimmed by 5 bases and the J gene end by 5 bases; junction bases not matched to a gene: 6. The CDR3 region is CASSPGSGGETQYF. The CDR3 region has the DNA TGTGCCAGCAGCCCTGGGAGCGGGGGGGAGACCCAGTACTTC.

The chain carries TRBV28 and TRBJ1-3; D perhaps matches TRBD1 (5 bases). V lost 6 bases and J 4 bases, leaving 16 bases between the germline ends. Germline assignment: CDR1 MDHEN and CDR2 SYDVKM. The CDR3 has 15 residues. The CDR3 is CASRSGAQEGNTIYF. DNA for the CDR3: TGTGCCAGCAGGTCCGGGGCCCAAGAGGGAAACACCATATATTTT.

This chain joins TRBV6-1 and TRBJ1-2, with 8 bases lining up with TRBD1. Per germline, CDR1 MNHNS and CDR2 SASEGT. V shed 10 bases and J 2 bases; nucleotides not matched to a gene: 6. The CDR3 is 13 amino acids. The CDR3 here is CANQDRVNYGYTF. CDR3 sequence (DNA): TGTGCCAACCAGGACAGGGTAAACTATGGCTACACCTTC.

This clonotype was counted only a few times. The chain carries TRBV7-6 and TRBJ2-7; weak D call: TRBD1 (5 bases). V was shortened by 1 base and J by 3 bases, with 19 bases between the two germline ends. Germline CDR1 is SGHVS and CDR2 is FNYEAQ. The CDR3 consists of 17 residues. CDR3 bases: TGTGCCAGCAGCTTAGGGTTCCGGTCCAGGGAACGCTACGAGCAGTACTTC. Translated, it gives CASSLGFRSRERYEQYF.